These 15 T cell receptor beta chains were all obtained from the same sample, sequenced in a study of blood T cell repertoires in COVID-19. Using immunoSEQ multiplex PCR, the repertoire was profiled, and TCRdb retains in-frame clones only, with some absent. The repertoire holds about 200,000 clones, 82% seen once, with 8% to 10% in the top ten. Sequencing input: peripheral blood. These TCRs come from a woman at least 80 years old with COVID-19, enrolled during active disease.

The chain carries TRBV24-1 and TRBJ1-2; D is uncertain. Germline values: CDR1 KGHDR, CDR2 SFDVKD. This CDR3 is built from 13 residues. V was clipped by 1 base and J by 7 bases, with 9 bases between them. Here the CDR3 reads CATSDFLGLGYTF. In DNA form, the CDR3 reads TGTGCCACCAGTGATTTCCTTGGACTTGGCTACACCTTC.

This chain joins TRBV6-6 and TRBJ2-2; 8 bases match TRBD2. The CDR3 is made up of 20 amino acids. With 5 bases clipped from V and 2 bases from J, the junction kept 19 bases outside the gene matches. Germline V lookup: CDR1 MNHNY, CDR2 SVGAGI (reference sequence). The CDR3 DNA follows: TGTGCCAGCAGTCCCCCGACCAGAGCGGGGGCCGCAAGAAACACCGGGGAGCTGTTTTTT. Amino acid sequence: CASSPPTRAGAARNTGELFF.

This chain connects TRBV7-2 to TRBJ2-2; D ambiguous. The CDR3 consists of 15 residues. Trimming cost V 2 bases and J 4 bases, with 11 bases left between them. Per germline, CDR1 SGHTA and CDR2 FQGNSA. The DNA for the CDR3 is TGTGCCAGCAGCTTAAACTCGTTAACCACCGGGGAGCTGTTTTTT. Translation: CASSLNSLTTGELFF.

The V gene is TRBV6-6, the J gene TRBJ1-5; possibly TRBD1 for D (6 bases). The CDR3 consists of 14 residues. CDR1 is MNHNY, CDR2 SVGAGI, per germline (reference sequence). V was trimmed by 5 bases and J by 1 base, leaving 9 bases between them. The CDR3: CASSLQGSNQPQHF. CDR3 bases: TGTGCCAGCAGTCTACAGGGAAGCAATCAGCCCCAGCATTTT.

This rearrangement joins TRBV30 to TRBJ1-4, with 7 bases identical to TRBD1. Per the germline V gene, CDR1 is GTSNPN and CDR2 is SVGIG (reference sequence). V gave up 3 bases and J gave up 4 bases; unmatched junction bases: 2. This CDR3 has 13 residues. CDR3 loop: CAWRGQFNEKLFF. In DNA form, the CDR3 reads TGTGCCTGGAGGGGACAGTTTAATGAAAAACTGTTTTTT.

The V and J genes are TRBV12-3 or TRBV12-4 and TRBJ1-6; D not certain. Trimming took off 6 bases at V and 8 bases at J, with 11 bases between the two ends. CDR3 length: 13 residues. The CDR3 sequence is CASRARGDSPLHF. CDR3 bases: TGTGCCAGCAGAGCCCGGGGAGATTCACCCCTCCACTTT.

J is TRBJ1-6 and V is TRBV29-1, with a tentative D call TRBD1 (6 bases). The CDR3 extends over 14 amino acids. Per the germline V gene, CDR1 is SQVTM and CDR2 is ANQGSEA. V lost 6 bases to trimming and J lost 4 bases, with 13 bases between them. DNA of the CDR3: TGCAGCGTAAGGTTACAGGGATATAATTCACCCCTCCACTTT. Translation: CSVRLQGYNSPLHF.

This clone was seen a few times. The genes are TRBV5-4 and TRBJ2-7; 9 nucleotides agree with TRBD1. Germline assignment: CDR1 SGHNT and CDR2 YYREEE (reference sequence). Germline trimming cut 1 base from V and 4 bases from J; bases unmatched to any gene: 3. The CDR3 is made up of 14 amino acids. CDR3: CASSLWDREYEQYF. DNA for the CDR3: TGTGCCAGCAGCTTGTGGGACAGGGAATACGAGCAGTACTTC.

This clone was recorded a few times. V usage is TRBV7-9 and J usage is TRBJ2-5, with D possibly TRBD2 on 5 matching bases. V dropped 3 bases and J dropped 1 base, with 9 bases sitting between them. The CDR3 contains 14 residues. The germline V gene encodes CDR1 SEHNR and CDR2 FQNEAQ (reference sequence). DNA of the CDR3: TGTGCCAGCAGCTTCTCGGACTCCCAAGAGACCCAGTACTTC. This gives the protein CASSFSDSQETQYF. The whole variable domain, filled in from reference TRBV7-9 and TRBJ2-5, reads DTGVSQNPRHKITKRGQNVTFRCDPISEHNRLYWYRQTLGQGPEFLTYFQNEAQLEKSRLLSDRFSAERPKGSFSTLEIQRTEQGDSAMYLCASSFSDSQETQYFGPGTRLLVL.

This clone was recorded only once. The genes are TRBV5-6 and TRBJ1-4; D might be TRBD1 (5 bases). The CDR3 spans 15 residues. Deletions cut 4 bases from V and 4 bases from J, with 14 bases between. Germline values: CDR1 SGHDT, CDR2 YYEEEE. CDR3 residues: CASSAGKPFNEKLFF. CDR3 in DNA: TGTGCCAGCAGCGCAGGGAAACCTTTTAATGAAAAACTGTTTTTT.

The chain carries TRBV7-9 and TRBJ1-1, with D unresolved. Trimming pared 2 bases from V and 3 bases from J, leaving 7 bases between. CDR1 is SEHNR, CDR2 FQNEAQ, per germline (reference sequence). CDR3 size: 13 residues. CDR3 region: CASSLSTDTEAFF. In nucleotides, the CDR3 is TGTGCCAGCAGCTTATCGACTGACACTGAAGCTTTCTTT.

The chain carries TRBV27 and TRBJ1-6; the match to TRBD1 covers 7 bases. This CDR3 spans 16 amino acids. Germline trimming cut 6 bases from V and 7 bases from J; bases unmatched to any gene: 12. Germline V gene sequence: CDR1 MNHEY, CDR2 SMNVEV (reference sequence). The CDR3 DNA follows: TGTGCCAGCAGACAGGGGCCTCGGGGGCAAAATTCACCCCTCCACTTT. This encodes CASRQGPRGQNSPLHF.

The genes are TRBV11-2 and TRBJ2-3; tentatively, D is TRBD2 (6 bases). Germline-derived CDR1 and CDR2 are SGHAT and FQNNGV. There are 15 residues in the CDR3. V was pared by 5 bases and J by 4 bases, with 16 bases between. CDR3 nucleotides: TGTGCCAGCAGCGCCAATACTAGCCCGGCAGATACGCAGTATTTT. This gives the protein CASSANTSPADTQYF.

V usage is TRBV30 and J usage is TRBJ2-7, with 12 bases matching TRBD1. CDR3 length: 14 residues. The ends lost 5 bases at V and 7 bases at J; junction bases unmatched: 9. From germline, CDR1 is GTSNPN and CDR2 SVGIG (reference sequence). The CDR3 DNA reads TGTGCCTGGGGGTGGGGACAGGGGGCACGGGAGCAGTACTTC. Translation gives CAWGWGQGAREQYF. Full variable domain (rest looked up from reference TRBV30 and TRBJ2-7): SQTIHQWPATLVQPVGSPLSLECTVEGTSNPNLYWYRQAAGRGLQLLFYSVGIGQISSEVPQNLSASRPQDRQFILSSKKLLLSDSGFYLCAWGWGQGAREQYFGPGTRLTVT.

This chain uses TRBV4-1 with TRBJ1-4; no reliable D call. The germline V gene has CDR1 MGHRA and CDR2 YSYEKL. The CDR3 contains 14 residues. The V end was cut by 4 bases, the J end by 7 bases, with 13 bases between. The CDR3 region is CASSPPMTGEKLFF. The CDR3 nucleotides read TGCGCCAGCAGCCCCCCAATGACGGGTGAAAAACTGTTTTTT.